This T cell receptor beta chain was retrieved from a study of T cell changes during pregnancy in multiple sclerosis. The CDR3 sequence is 14 residues long. Trimming cost V 0 bases and J 3 bases, with 9 bases left between them. From germline, CDR1 is ENHRY and CDR2 SYGVKD. Clones were sequenced by immunoSEQ multiplex PCR, and TCRdb holds only the in-frame ones, with some missing. Of approximately 100,000 clones listed, 94% are singletons. This rearrangement joins TRBV10-3 to TRBJ2-7; D possibly corresponds to TRBD2 (6 bases). The sample consisted of peripheral blood, taken in the third trimester of pregnancy. The origin of this receptor is a female donor with multiple sclerosis, enrolled in a pregnancy study. The DNA of the CDR3 is TGTGCCATCAGTGAGTCTAGCGGACGCTACGAGCAGTACTTC. Translation gives CAISESSGRYEQYF.